This TCR beta chain was found in a study of blood T cell repertoires in COVID-19. Grouping used clinical history reported by participants in a survey and questionnaire. The CDR3 spans 15 residues. Trimming at V came to 2 bases and at J to 3 bases, leaving 5 bases not matched to a gene. Germline V CDR1 and CDR2: LGHNT, FRNRAP. Profiling relied on immunoSEQ multiplex PCR, and the TCRdb table lists in-frame clones only, not all of them. The table records 120,000 to 150,000 clones, 65% to 85% of them present only once. The receptor was derived from a woman aged 45-65 years who had been exposed to COVID-19. V is TRBV12-5 and J is TRBJ1-1; 8 bases align to TRBD1. The material sequenced was PBMCs or T cells enriched from blood (not recorded which). CDR3 sequence (DNA): TGTGCTAGTGGTTTGCCGGGACAGGTTTACACTGAAGCTTTCTTT. Translated: CASGLPGQVYTEAFF.